This passage covers 21 T cell receptor beta chains from one sample sequenced in a study of T-cell memory formation after mild COVID-19. TCRdb ran MiXCR on the 5' RACE reads and lists one entry per CDR3 protein. The table records a few hundred thousand distinct CDR3 sequences, about 20% of them present only once. The material sequenced was PBMCs or a T cell subset sorted from them (not recorded which). The receptors here all came from a young man who had mild COVID-19 (a few samples of this study predate the infection). Cell type and time point are not known.

In this sample, this clonotype turned up many times. The J gene is TRBJ2-7, the V gene TRBV7-9; D is unresolved. Germline-derived CDR1 and CDR2 are SEHNR and FQNEAQ (reference sequence). The V end lost 3 bases, the J end lost 0 bases, and 0 bases lay between the germline ends. This CDR3 contains 11 residues. The CDR3 DNA is TGTGCCAGCAGCTTCTCCTACGAGCAGTACTTC. Encoded protein: CASSFSYEQYF. Using reference TRBV7-9 and TRBJ2-7 for the parts outside the CDR3, the full variable domain is DTGVSQNPRHKITKRGQNVTFRCDPISEHNRLYWYRQTLGQGPEFLTYFQNEAQLEKSRLLSDRFSAERPKGSFSTLEIQRTEQGDSAMYLCASSFSYEQYFGPGTRLTVT.

The chain carries TRBV13 and TRBJ2-3; 11 nucleotides match TRBD2. Germline V gene sequence: CDR1 PRHDT, CDR2 FYEKMQ (reference sequence). J gave up 2 bases and V 3 bases, and 7 bases lay outside the gene matches. The CDR3 is 17 amino acids. This CDR3 reads CASSLRLAGGPTDTQYF. CDR3 bases: TGTGCCAGCAGCTTGAGATTAGCGGGGGGGCCCACAGATACGCAGTATTTT.

This chain connects TRBV10-3 to TRBJ2-2; D is uncertain. The germline V gene has CDR1 ENHRY and CDR2 SYGVKD. The CDR3 covers 16 residues. V was pared by 0 bases and J by 5 bases, with 13 bases between. The CDR3 DNA is TGTGCCATCAGTGAGTCGACTCTTCAAGCGACCGGGGAGCTGTTTTTT. This gives the protein CAISESTLQATGELFF.

This clonotype was detected only a few times. V usage is TRBV5-1 and J usage is TRBJ2-3; 10 bases match TRBD2. The CDR3 runs 15 residues. Germline CDR1 is SGHRS and CDR2 is YFSETQ. J gave up 4 bases and V 0 bases, and 2 bases lay outside the gene matches. CDR3 amino acids: CASSLASGGPDTQYF. The DNA for the CDR3 is TGCGCCAGCAGCTTGGCTAGCGGGGGCCCAGATACGCAGTATTTT.

This clonotype was counted only a few times. The chain has TRBV9 and TRBJ1-2, with 9 bases identical to TRBD1. CDR1 is SGDLS, CDR2 YYNGEE, per germline. This CDR3 contains 16 residues. The junction had 5 bases not matched to a gene; V was cut back by 0 bases and J by 2 bases. In DNA, the CDR3 is TGTGCCAGCAGCGTAGACTCCGGACAGGGGAACTATGGCTACACCTTC. Amino acid sequence: CASSVDSGQGNYGYTF.

The chain recombines TRBV29-1 with TRBJ2-5; possibly TRBD2 for D (6 bases). In germline, CDR1 is SQVTM, CDR2 ANQGSEA. The CDR3 runs 15 residues. Trimming pared 5 bases from V and 1 base from J, leaving 17 bases between. The CDR3 is CSVSGPGVLQETQYF. The CDR3 DNA follows: TGCAGCGTTTCAGGGCCGGGGGTGCTCCAAGAGACCCAGTACTTC.

This clonotype was detected only a few times. This chain uses TRBV7-2 with TRBJ1-5; the D is unclear. Deletions cut 2 bases from V and 7 bases from J, with 9 bases between. This CDR3 has 13 amino acids. Germline-derived CDR1 and CDR2 are SGHTA and FQGNSA. CDR3 loop: CASSLLMEQPQHF. As DNA, the CDR3 is TGTGCCAGCAGCTTACTGATGGAGCAGCCCCAGCATTTT.

The genes are TRBV2 and TRBJ2-3; 9 nucleotides agree with TRBD2. The CDR3 covers 16 residues. Trimming removed 3 bases from V and 2 bases from J; junction bases left unmatched: 6. Germline V gives CDR1 SNHLY, CDR2 FYNNEI. CDR3 DNA sequence: TGTGCCAGCAGTGAGAGGGGCGGGGGGGACACAGATACGCAGTATTTT. It is translated as CASSERGGGDTDTQYF.

This clonotype was seen many times. The chain joins TRBV5-6 to TRBJ2-3, with 10 bases aligning to TRBD2. CDR3 length: 15 residues. CDR1 is SGHDT and CDR2 is YYEEEE in the germline V gene. The V segment lost 2 bases and the J segment 6 bases; nucleotides outside the gene matches: 6. The CDR3 protein is CASSLPGLAQDTQYF. Here the CDR3 DNA reads TGTGCCAGCAGCTTACCGGGACTAGCGCAGGATACGCAGTATTTT.

The chain is built from TRBV7-6 and TRBJ2-1; 8 bases are shared with TRBD1. CDR3 length: 12 residues. J was trimmed by 13 bases and V by 1 base; bases with no gene match: 3. Germline CDR1 and CDR2: SGHVS and FNYEAQ. In DNA, the CDR3 is TGTGCCAGCAGCTTAGGACAGGGGAGCCAGTTCTTC. Translation gives CASSLGQGSQFF.

This clonotype was recorded a few times. The J gene is TRBJ2-1, the V gene TRBV29-1, with no clear D. Trimming pared 7 bases from V and 2 bases from J, leaving 9 bases between. This CDR3 spans 12 amino acids. Germline values: CDR1 SQVTM, CDR2 ANQGSEA. The CDR3 is CSGQKAYNEQFF. DNA for the CDR3: TGCAGCGGCCAGAAAGCCTACAATGAGCAGTTCTTC.

The table lists this clonotype with a few counts. The V gene is TRBV2, the J gene TRBJ2-7; perhaps TRBD2 as D (6 bases). Germline CDR1 and CDR2: SNHLY and FYNNEI. The CDR3 totals 13 residues. The V gene lost 8 bases and the J gene lost 2 bases, with 13 bases spanning the gap. The CDR3 spells CASGRGITYEQYF. For the CDR3, the DNA is TGTGCCAGCGGTCGGGGGATTACCTACGAGCAGTACTTC.

This clonotype was picked up a small number of times. The chain recombines TRBV4-3 with TRBJ1-2, with D possibly TRBD1 on 6 matching bases. V gave up 1 base and J gave up 7 bases, with 16 bases separating them. The CDR3 sequence is 15 residues long. The germline CDR1 and CDR2 sequences are LGHNA and YSLEER. This chain's CDR3 is CASSQAGAGEGGYTF. The CDR3 DNA reads as TGCGCCAGCAGCCAAGCTGGTGCAGGGGAGGGTGGCTACACCTTC.

This clonotype was seen a few times. This chain joins TRBV4-3 and TRBJ2-3, with 9 positions matching TRBD2. Germline lookup yields CDR1 LGHNA and CDR2 YSLEER. With V trimmed by 8 bases and J by 4 bases, 10 bases remained unmatched. CDR3 length equals 15 residues. The CDR3: CASGLAGKTADTQYF. CDR3 nucleotides: TGCGCCAGCGGGCTAGCGGGGAAAACGGCAGATACGCAGTATTTT.

The chain recombines TRBV27 with TRBJ2-1; 13 bases map to TRBD2. The germline V gene encodes CDR1 MNHEY and CDR2 SMNVEV (reference sequence). The CDR3 has 17 amino acids. With 8 bases clipped from V and 0 bases from J, the junction kept 7 bases outside the gene matches. As DNA, the CDR3 is TGTGCCAGCCTAACTAGCGGGGGGGTTAGCTCCTACAATGAGCAGTTCTTC. It translates to CASLTSGGVSSYNEQFF.

CDR3 sequence reads: CASSQGAGGPGETQYF. CDR3 DNA sequence: TGTGCCAGCAGCCAAGGAGCGGGGGGGCCGGGAGAGACCCAGTACTTC. The genes are TRBV4-2 and TRBJ2-5, with 10 bases identical to TRBD2. CDR3 size: 16 residues. The V segment lost 1 base and the J segment 4 bases; nucleotides outside the gene matches: 6. Germline V gene sequence: CDR1 LGHNA, CDR2 YNFKEQ.

This clonotype was counted ten times or more. The J gene is TRBJ2-2, the V gene TRBV7-3; D gene unclear. CDR3 length: 12 residues. V shed 5 bases and J shed 3 bases, with 4 bases lying between them. Germline V lookup: CDR1 SGHTA, CDR2 FQGTGA. The CDR3 DNA sequence: TGTGCCAGCAGCCGGGACACCGGGGAGCTGTTTTTT. This codes for CASSRDTGELFF.

This rearrangement joins TRBV7-6 to TRBJ1-2, with 11 bases aligning to TRBD1. The length of the CDR3 is 16 residues. Germline V gene data show CDR1 as SGHVS and CDR2 as FNYEAQ. V lost 5 bases to trimming and J lost 6 bases; unmatched junction nucleotides: 11. The CDR3 DNA follows: TGTGCCAGCAGCCCCACGATGGACAGGGGGCGTCATGGCTACACCTTC. This codes for CASSPTMDRGRHGYTF.

A few counts support this clonotype. V gene TRBV7-2 combines with J gene TRBJ1-2, with no clear D. The CDR3 runs 14 residues. CDR1 is SGHTA and CDR2 is FQGNSA in the germline V gene. Trimming shortened V by 5 bases and J by 1 base, and 11 bases separated the two germline ends. The CDR3 is CASSPSGDNYGYTF. CDR3 nucleotide sequence: TGTGCCAGCAGCCCTTCAGGAGATAACTATGGCTACACCTTC.

The CDR3 loop is CASSVTGAMNTEAFF. CDR3 bases: TGTGCCAGCAGCGTTACAGGGGCAATGAACACTGAAGCTTTCTTT. This chain connects TRBV7-2 to TRBJ1-1, with TRBD1 matching over 7 bases. Germline lookup yields CDR1 SGHTA and CDR2 FQGNSA. V shed 5 bases and J 0 bases; nucleotides not matched to a gene: 6. The CDR3 totals 15 residues.

This chain links TRBV10-3 with TRBJ1-1; maybe TRBD1 (5 bases). The CDR3 has 13 amino acids. Trimming took off 5 bases at V and 2 bases at J, with 9 bases between the two ends. The germline V gene encodes CDR1 ENHRY and CDR2 SYGVKD. The CDR3 sequence: CAISKDSNTEAFF. The CDR3 coding sequence is TGTGCCATCAGTAAAGACAGTAACACTGAAGCTTTCTTT.